The 22 T cell receptor beta chains listed next were all sequenced from one sample in a study of somatic mutations in cytotoxic T cells in rheumatoid arthritis. Assay used: immunoSEQ multiplex PCR; TCRdb lists only in-frame clones, some missing. Found here are 9,000 to 15,000 clones, 74% of them singletons; the top ten hold 9% to 10%. The source material was CD8+ T cells sorted from blood. The receptors here all came from a man in his 70s in good health.

This rearrangement joins TRBV28 to TRBJ2-2; the D call may be TRBD1 or TRBD2 (6 bases each). Trimming took 7 bases from V and 2 from J, leaving 14 bases between them. The CDR3 length is 15 residues. Germline V gives CDR1 MDHEN, CDR2 SYDVKM. CDR3 nucleotides: TGTGCCAGCACATCAGGGGACTCTAACACCGGGGAGCTGTTTTTT. Translation: CASTSGDSNTGELFF.

The V and J genes are TRBV6-1 and TRBJ1-5, with no clear D. CDR1 and CDR2 from the germline V gene are MNHNS and SASEGT. This CDR3 is 15 amino acids long. Deletions cut 0 bases from V and 1 base from J, with 7 bases between. CDR3 DNA sequence: TGTGCCAGCAGTGAAGCGGCGGGGAGCAATCAGCCCCAGCATTTT. Amino acids: CASSEAAGSNQPQHF.

The rearrangement joins TRBV27 to TRBJ2-1, with unresolved D. Trimming stripped 6 bases from V and 2 bases from J, with 11 bases between. The CDR3 consists of 14 residues. Germline lookup yields CDR1 MNHEY and CDR2 SMNVEV (reference sequence). In DNA, the CDR3 is TGTGCCAGCAGAGGGCCTGTAGCCTACAATGAGCAGTTCTTC. Translated, it gives CASRGPVAYNEQFF.

This clone has only one observation. V usage is TRBV30 and J usage is TRBJ1-1; no definite D call. The CDR3 has 15 amino acids. CDR1 is GTSNPN, CDR2 SVGIG, per germline (reference sequence). V was trimmed by 1 base and J by 1 base, leaving 13 bases between them. CDR3 sequence: CAWSGLPTGNTEAFF. The CDR3 nucleotides are TGTGCCTGGAGTGGGCTACCTACGGGGAACACTGAAGCTTTCTTT.

The chain joins TRBV28 to TRBJ1-1; 7 bases agree with TRBD1. The CDR3 sequence is 16 residues long. V lost 1 base and J lost 0; bases outside the gene matches: 5. Germline V lookup: CDR1 MDHEN, CDR2 SYDVKM. The CDR3 DNA reads TGTGCCAGCAGTTTATTGGTCCAGGGGGTGAACACTGAAGCTTTCTTT. Protein product: CASSLLVQGVNTEAFF. Looking up the rest from reference TRBV28 and TRBJ1-1 gives the full variable domain: DVKVTQSSRYLVKRTGEKVFLECVQDMDHENMFWYRQDPGLGLRLIYFSYDVKMKEKGDIPEGYSVSREKKERFSLILESASTNQTSMYLCASSLLVQGVNTEAFFGQGTRLTVV.

The V call is TRBV19, the J call TRBJ2-7; TRBD1 aligns across 7 bases. The CDR3 consists of 14 residues. CDR1 is LNHDA, CDR2 SQIVND, per germline (reference sequence). Unmatched junction bases numbered 0, after V lost 1 base and J lost 0 bases. CDR3 residues: CASSIGDSSYEQYF. DNA for the CDR3: TGTGCCAGTAGTATAGGGGACAGCTCCTACGAGCAGTACTTC.

This clone was detected only a few times. The rearrangement uses TRBV5-7 and TRBJ1-2, with a weak D call TRBD1 (5 bases). TRBV5-7 is an open reading frame, and its role is uncertain. This CDR3 contains 15 residues. Between the trimmed V and J ends, which lost 0 bases and 4 bases, there was a span of 13 bases. The CDR3 sequence: CASSLEWGRPYGYTF. CDR3 coding DNA: TGTGCCAGCAGCTTGGAGTGGGGCAGGCCCTATGGCTACACCTTC.

This chain joins TRBV5-1 and TRBJ2-7, with 10 bases identical to TRBD2. The germline gives CDR1 SGHRS, CDR2 YFSETQ. This CDR3 spans 15 amino acids. Trimming at V came to 3 bases and at J to 6 bases, leaving 9 bases not matched to a gene. The CDR3 here is CASSSPGTSAVEQYF. DNA for the CDR3: TGCGCCAGCAGCTCACCCGGGACTAGCGCGGTCGAGCAGTACTTC.

The CDR3 nucleotides read TGTGCCAGCAGTGAAGGGCGGCTAGCGGGGGACCAAACCTACGAGCAGTACTTC. Translating gives CASSEGRLAGDQTYEQYF. This chain uses TRBV2 with TRBJ2-7, with 10 bases fitting TRBD2. The CDR3 is 18 amino acids. Germline trimming cut 1 base from V and 2 bases from J; bases unmatched to any gene: 11. CDR1 and CDR2 (germline): SNHLY, FYNNEI.

J is TRBJ2-7 and V is TRBV7-9; 9 bases are shared with TRBD1. Germline CDR1 reads SEHNR; CDR2 reads FQNEAQ (reference sequence). Trimming removed 5 bases from V and 0 bases from J; junction bases left unmatched: 5. The CDR3 covers 15 residues. CDR3 in amino acids: CASSETGGISYEQYF. For the CDR3, the DNA is TGTGCCAGCAGCGAGACAGGGGGGATCTCCTACGAGCAGTACTTC.

This chain joins TRBV10-1 and TRBJ1-4, with TRBD1 matching 10 bases. The germline gives CDR1 WNHNN, CDR2 SYGVQD (reference sequence). Trimming removed 4 bases from V and 3 bases from J; junction bases left unmatched: 17. The CDR3 is 20 amino acids. As DNA, the CDR3 is TGCGCCAGCAGTGGGGTAGGAGGGACAGGGGAATCTAAGGCTAATGAAAAACTGTTTTTT. It yields the protein CASSGVGGTGESKANEKLFF.

Sample share makes this clone medium-sized. The rearrangement links TRBV19 to TRBJ1-5, with D possibly TRBD1 on 5 matching bases. The V end was cut by 8 bases, the J end by 2 bases, with 13 bases between. The germline V gene encodes CDR1 LNHDA and CDR2 SQIVND (reference sequence). The CDR3 spans 14 residues. This chain's CDR3 is CASSQWDRNQPQHF. CDR3 nucleotide sequence: TGTGCCAGTTCCCAATGGGACCGCAATCAGCCCCAGCATTTT.

This clone is medium-sized within its sample. The genes are TRBV5-1 and TRBJ2-7; a possible D gene is TRBD2 (5 bases). The CDR3 length is 14 residues. V lost 2 bases and J lost 5, with 14 bases in between. Germline V gene data show CDR1 as SGHRS and CDR2 as YFSETQ. For the CDR3, the DNA is TGCGCCAGCAGCTTTTCTCCAAACGGGAACGAGCAGTACTTC. Its translation: CASSFSPNGNEQYF. Complete variable domain (other parts from reference TRBV5-1 and TRBJ2-7): KAGVTQTPRYLIKTRGQQVTLSCSPISGHRSVSWYQQTPGQGLQFLFEYFSETQRNKGNFPGRFSGRQFSNSRSEMNVSTLELGDSALYLCASSFSPNGNEQYFGPGTRLTVT.

Here the CDR3 DNA reads TGTGCCAGCAGTCCCCGACTGGGGGATGTGGATACGCAGTATTTT. This translates into CASSPRLGDVDTQYF. The chain couples TRBV27 to TRBJ2-3; the D call may be TRBD1 or TRBD2 (5 bases each). The germline CDR1 and CDR2 sequences are MNHEY and SMNVEV (reference sequence). The CDR3 is made up of 15 amino acids. V was cut by 5 bases and J by 6 bases, with 18 bases left in between.

This chain links TRBV5-6 with TRBJ2-7; 9 bases are a match to TRBD2. The CDR3 sequence is 16 residues long. From germline, CDR1 is SGHDT and CDR2 YYEEEE. V dropped 0 bases and J dropped 0; count of bases not matched to a gene: 4. Written as DNA, the CDR3 is TGTGCCAGCAGCTTGGCGAGCGGGAGGCCCTCCTACGAGCAGTACTTC. This gives the protein CASSLASGRPSYEQYF.

This clone was recorded a few times. The chain joins TRBV27 to TRBJ2-7, with no clear D. This CDR3 contains 13 residues. The germline V gene has CDR1 MNHEY and CDR2 SMNVEV (reference sequence). The V end was cut by 3 bases, the J end by 2 bases, with 8 bases between. CDR3 residues: CASSLALTYEQYF. CDR3 in DNA: TGTGCCAGCAGTTTGGCTTTGACCTACGAGCAGTACTTC.

J is TRBJ2-3 and V is TRBV27; 12 positions agree with TRBD2. The germline gives CDR1 MNHEY, CDR2 SMNVEV (reference sequence). Trimming cost V 2 bases and J 5 bases; bases outside gene matches: 8. The CDR3 consists of 17 residues. The CDR3 loop is CASSLDSSGRGKDTQYF. CDR3 nucleotide sequence: TGTGCCAGCAGTTTAGACTCTAGCGGGAGGGGTAAAGATACGCAGTATTTT.

The chain carries TRBV11-1 and TRBJ1-4, with no clear D. The CDR3 is 15 amino acids. V was cut by 4 bases and J by 4 bases, with 13 bases left in between. The germline V gene has CDR1 SGHAT and CDR2 FQDESV (reference sequence). In nucleotides, the CDR3 is TGTGCCAGCAGCTCCCCAGAGGATATTAATGAAAAACTGTTTTTT. This translates into CASSSPEDINEKLFF.

This clone was picked up a small number of times. The chain employs TRBV7-9 and TRBJ2-7, with D possibly being TRBD1 (6 bases). The germline V gene encodes CDR1 SEHNR and CDR2 FQNEAQ (reference sequence). CDR3 length: 15 amino acids. V dropped 2 bases and J dropped 3 bases, with 14 bases sitting between them. The CDR3: CASSLRGQGIYEQYF. The CDR3 DNA reads TGTGCCAGCAGCTTAAGAGGCCAGGGGATCTACGAGCAGTACTTC.

This clone was seen only a few times. V gene TRBV27 combines with J gene TRBJ1-2; D is perhaps TRBD1 (6 bases). The CDR3 spans 15 residues. Trimming stripped 2 bases from V and 8 bases from J, with 18 bases between. Germline assignment: CDR1 MNHEY and CDR2 SMNVEV (reference sequence). The CDR3 DNA is TGTGCCAGCAGTTTACTGGTTTGGCAGGGGCCCGGCTACACCTTC. Its protein is CASSLLVWQGPGYTF.

The chain combines TRBV27 with TRBJ2-3; no definite D call. Trimming shortened V by 8 bases and J by 1 base, and 13 bases separated the two germline ends. The CDR3 covers 14 residues. The germline V gene has CDR1 MNHEY and CDR2 SMNVEV (reference sequence). CDR3 bases: TGTGCCAGCTCAAACACCGCGGGCACAGATACGCAGTATTTT. It translates to CASSNTAGTDTQYF.

This chain connects TRBV6-5 to TRBJ2-7; D remains unclear. The V gene lost 0 bases and the J gene lost 0 bases, with 3 bases spanning the gap. This CDR3 has 13 amino acids. Germline V gene data show CDR1 as MNHEY and CDR2 as SVGAGI. The CDR3 spells CASSYSRSYEQYF. The DNA for the CDR3 is TGTGCCAGCAGTTACTCGCGCTCCTACGAGCAGTACTTC.